This TCR beta chain is drawn from a study of T cell responses to AZD1222 COVID-19 vaccine listed by TCRdb under 2021. Notes on the research overall: TCR sequencing was performed for 230 to 250 trial participants, of whom some 200 were given two doses of AZD1222 and around 25 were given two doses of MenACWY control vaccine. Trial participants were enrolled by age into subgroups of 18-55, 56-69 and 70-plus years, and about 150, 27 and 61 TCR-sequenced participants, respectively, were included in these subgroups.

To note about this clone: Its target antigen remains unknown. Base qualities were left out, and no much larger clone turns up one base away.

From the germline V gene, CDR1 is KGHSH and CDR2 is LQKENI. From the cysteine up to the phenylalanine, the CDR3 has a length of 14 residues. Only the CDR3 portion is preserved as DNA: 42 bases, with reading frame beginning at the first base. At the junction V is shortened by 3 bases and J by 2 bases, with 10 bases in between. This specimen's time point label, interpreted: baseline before first vaccination. In the paper's terms, the treatment or condition label means: meningococcal conjugate vaccine given as trial control. Vaccinee samples came from UK trials COV001 and COV002, including a single-blind randomized controlled phase 2/3 trial of AZD1222 (ChAdOx1 nCoV-19) in healthy adults. For TCRbeta chain sequencing, PBMC samples were collected from trial participants at day 0 and at day 28 after the second dose. The CDR3 regions of human TCRbeta chains were analyzed by immunosequencing. The study's own analysis went as follows. Repertoire TCRs were matched against a reference library of SARS-CoV-2-specific TCRs generated with the MIRA antigen-specificity platform. Breadth was defined as the fraction of unique TCRs that were SARS-CoV-2-associated, and depth was defined as the fraction of total T cells that were SARS-CoV-2-associated. Each spike-specific TCR was assigned to its reactive spike region and to a CD4 or CD8 class using the MIRA data. Log10-transformed breadth and depth values were compared by one-way ANOVA with Sidak's multiple comparisons tests. In its TCRdb copy, this immuneACCESS table keeps in-frame sequences only and misses some clones. Where compared with another copy, unresolved V genes explain less than half of these, and the others have no known cause. That table is the source of V, J and clone size, and D and trimming were worked out from the DNA. This sample is represented by about 76,000 clones; roughly 90% of them were singletons. Together, the top ten hold approximately 4.5% of the sample.

General conclusions and limits of the study: After two AZD1222 doses, both the breadth and the depth of spike-specific TCRs were significantly higher than at day 0 and than in MenACWY recipients. The 56-69-year group was small, and its depth increase did not reach significance, likely because of low power. Participants were mostly white British, with more females than males. The authors suggested clonal diversity may have been underestimated. Conclusions about previously exposed vaccinees were limited because only six AZD1222 recipients were SARS-CoV-2 seropositive at baseline. Nearly half of unique spike-specific TCRs reportedly recognized epitopes outside regions mutated in the B.1.351 and B.1.1.7 variants. Vaccine-associated CD4 TCRs spanned the whole spike protein, with dominant responses in regions 160-218 and 743-854. Because no samples from the day 14 peak response were available, repertoires could be characterized only after the peak T cell response.

The chain couples TRBV18 to TRBJ2-5; the D gene is unclear. This TCR was sampled from an adult in good health. The sample here was peripheral blood, taken on day 0 of MenACWY control vaccination. The DNA reads as follows: TGTGCCAGCTCACCGGCTGGGCCACAAGAGACCCAGTACTTC. Translated, this gives CASSPAGPQETQYF.